The 12 T cell receptor beta chains in this list originate from one sample, sequenced in a study of blood T cell repertoires in COVID-19 (dated by TCRdb to 2018 to 2021). Library preparation used the immunoSEQ multiplex PCR assay. This is the immuneACCESS table as TCRdb keeps it, with only in-frame sequences that have V and J called. A part of the clones is gone; compared with another copy, unresolved V genes explain less than half, and the rest is unexplained. Here the sample has about 240,000 clones; around 86% occur a single time. About an eighth of the sample is held by the ten biggest clonotypes. What was sequenced was peripheral blood. These receptors were collected from a woman in her sixties with active or convalescent COVID-19.

The genes are TRBV2 and TRBJ1-1; 9 bases are shared with TRBD1. The CDR3 is made up of 15 amino acids. V trimming: 5 bases; J trimming: 5 bases; junction bases outside the gene matches: 9. CDR1 and CDR2 (germline): SNHLY, FYNNEI. Here the CDR3 DNA reads TGTGCCAGCAGTCAGGACAGGGGCCGGGGGACTGAAGCTTTCTTT. Translating gives CASSQDRGRGTEAFF.

The gene calls are TRBV4-1 and TRBJ2-7; D is perhaps TRBD2 (5 bases). CDR3 size: 17 residues. Per the germline V gene, CDR1 is MGHRA and CDR2 is YSYEKL. Trimming took off 1 base at V and 4 bases at J, with 20 bases between the two ends. The CDR3 nucleotides are TGCGCCAGCAGCCAAGGACCAGCAGGAGCCCTAGCATACGAGCAGTACTTC. Residues: CASSQGPAGALAYEQYF.

The sample holds a few counts of this clone. The gene calls are TRBV7-3 and TRBJ2-2; 9 nucleotides align to TRBD1. Losses at the gene ends were 5 bases for V and 7 bases for J; bases not matched to a gene: 5. The CDR3 runs 14 residues. Germline V lookup: CDR1 SGHTA, CDR2 FQGTGA. The CDR3 is CASSPQGAHGELFF. Here the CDR3 DNA reads TGTGCCAGCAGCCCACAGGGGGCGCACGGGGAGCTGTTTTTT. Together with reference TRBV7-3 and TRBJ2-2, the CDR3 gives the full variable domain: GAGVSQTPSNKVTEKGKYVELRCDPISGHTALYWYRQSLGQGPEFLIYFQGTGAADDSGLPNDRFFAVRPEGSVSTLKIQRTERGDSAVYLCASSPQGAHGELFFGEGSRLTVL.

The V call is TRBV12-3 or TRBV12-4, the J call TRBJ1-2, with D maybe TRBD1 (5 bases). Trimming shortened V by 5 bases and J by 4 bases, and 11 bases separated the two germline ends. The CDR3 totals 13 residues. In DNA form, the CDR3 reads TGTGCCAGCAGTCGCCGACAGCTCTATGGCTACACCTTC. This gives the protein CASSRRQLYGYTF.

The CDR3 DNA sequence: TGTGCCAGCAGCTTGAGGGACAGGCCTGGCTACACCTTC. Protein sequence: CASSLRDRPGYTF. The chain couples TRBV5-8 to TRBJ1-2, with TRBD1 matching over 8 bases. The CDR3 runs 13 residues. CDR1 SGHTS and CDR2 YDEGEE come from the germline V gene. The junction had 3 bases not matched to a gene; V was cut back by 1 base and J by 7 bases.

J is TRBJ2-1 and V is TRBV19; 16 nucleotides match TRBD2. This CDR3 contains 15 residues. Germline V lookup: CDR1 LNHDA, CDR2 SQIVND (reference sequence). Trimming at V came to 6 bases and at J to 9 bases, leaving 5 bases not matched to a gene. DNA for the CDR3: TGTGCCAGTAGGCCGGGACTAGCGGGGGGGGGTGAGCAGTTCTTC. It translates to CASRPGLAGGGEQFF. The full variable domain, with the rest looked up from reference TRBV19 and TRBJ2-1, is DGGITQSPKYLFRKEGQNVTLSCEQNLNHDAMYWYRQDPGQGLRLIYYSQIVNDFQKGDIAEGYSVSREKKESFPLTVTSAQKNPTAFYLCASRPGLAGGGEQFFGPGTRLTVL.

The chain employs TRBV21-1 and TRBJ2-7; the table's D call of TRBD2 was not tested on the DNA. TRBV21-1 is termed a pseudogene. This CDR3 has 14 amino acids. CDR3 in amino acids: CASSNKGRGYEQYF. The CDR3 nucleotides read TGTGCCAGCAGCAATAAGGGGAGGGGATACGAGCAGTACTTC.

This clone was observed a single time. The rearrangement uses TRBV5-1 and TRBJ2-1; TRBD2 matches at 13 bases. The J segment lost 0 bases and the V segment lost 3 bases, leaving 9 bases of the junction unmatched. The CDR3 consists of 19 residues. Germline loops: CDR1 SGHRS, CDR2 YFSETQ. CDR3: CASSSGLAGVPSSYNEQFF. DNA for the CDR3: TGCGCCAGCAGCTCTGGACTAGCGGGGGTTCCGAGCTCCTACAATGAGCAGTTCTTC.

This clone was seen a single time. The genes are TRBV30 and TRBJ1-6; 8 nucleotides match TRBD1. From germline, CDR1 is GTSNPN and CDR2 SVGIG (reference sequence). There are 15 residues in the CDR3. V shed 1 base and J 7 bases; nucleotides not matched to a gene: 6. This CDR3 is CAWSAPTGVNSPLHF. DNA for the CDR3: TGTGCCTGGAGTGCCCCGACAGGGGTAAATTCACCCCTCCACTTT. Full variable domain (missing parts from reference TRBV30 and TRBJ1-6): SQTIHQWPATLVQPVGSPLSLECTVEGTSNPNLYWYRQAAGRGLQLLFYSVGIGQISSEVPQNLSASRPQDRQFILSSKKLLLSDSGFYLCAWSAPTGVNSPLHFGNGTRLTVT.

The chain links TRBV27 to TRBJ1-2; D is possibly TRBD1 (5 bases). V was clipped by 6 bases and J by 4 bases, with 15 bases between them. The germline gives CDR1 MNHEY, CDR2 SMNVEV (reference sequence). CDR3 size: 14 residues. CDR3 nucleotide sequence: TGTGCCAGCAGGGCCCGACAGTACCGCTATGGCTACACCTTC. Residues: CASRARQYRYGYTF.

The rearrangement uses TRBV12-5 and TRBJ2-3; 9 nucleotides line up with TRBD2. Trimming at V came to 9 bases and at J to 1 base, leaving 8 bases not matched to a gene. There are 15 residues in the CDR3. Per germline, CDR1 LGHNT and CDR2 FRNRAP. Written as DNA, the CDR3 is TGTGCTAGCAGGGTAGCGGGGGCCCGCACAGATACGCAGTATTTT. This gives the protein CASRVAGARTDTQYF.

The chain employs TRBV18 and TRBJ1-2; D not resolved. The V end lost 6 bases, the J end lost 0 bases, and 8 bases lay between the germline ends. This CDR3 comprises 13 residues. CDR1 and CDR2 from the germline V gene are KGHSH and LQKENI. DNA for the CDR3: TGTGCCAGCTCGGCGGAGGCTAACTATGGCTACACCTTC. Its translation is CASSAEANYGYTF.